Sequencing of this TCR beta chain was carried out in a study of T cells in localized non-small cell lung cancer. CDR3 length: 14 amino acids. V was clipped by 3 bases and J by 6 bases; unmatched bases: 7. CDR1 and CDR2 from the germline V gene are SGHNT and YENEEA. Details on this clone: Its matching antigen is unknown.

Overall study findings and caveats: Adjacent lung tissue had a median roughly 52 of the top 100 clones found in the tumor. Clonality of T cells reached its maximum in uninvolved adjacent lung, surpassing tumor.

The assay was immunoSEQ multiplex PCR, and TCRdb's table has in-frame clones only and misses some. Of more than 2,500 clones listed, less than 30% are singletons. Material: lung tumor tissue, obtained before any cancer treatment. This TCR came from a man aged 40 to 70 with stage I lung adenocarcinoma. The rearrangement joins TRBV11-3 to TRBJ2-7, with TRBD2 matching over 8 bases. As DNA, the CDR3 is TGTGCCAGCAGCTTGGGCAGCGGGAGTGGCGAGCAGTACTTC. Protein product: CASSLGSGSGEQYF.